This T cell receptor (beta chain) was recovered during a study of blood T cell repertoires in COVID-19. Background on the study: From the United States, Italy and Spain came samples of acute and convalescent COVID-19. Nucleic acid was either cDNA or gDNA, and it came from T cells, B-cell-depleted T cells, or PBMCs.

Original processing methods: By means of reference gene primer amplification, nucleated cell counts were estimated. Measured with immunoSEQ multiplex PCR; TCRdb has only the in-frame clones, and not every one. V, J and clone size derive from that table, while D and trimming were established from the DNA sequence. Of roughly 200,000 clones listed, approximately 80% were seen once; the top ten hold roughly 14%. The V end lost 2 bases, the J end lost 4 bases, and 11 bases lay between the germline ends. The CDR3 covers 14 residues. The V gene's germline CDR1 is MDHEN and CDR2 SYDVKM. The chain couples TRBV28 to TRBJ1-2, with TRBD1 as a possible D gene (5 bases). This clonotype was sampled from a man aged 45-65 years who had recovered from COVID-19. Material: peripheral blood. Here the CDR3 DNA reads TGTGCCAGCAGTTTAAGTCGGACAATCTATGGCTACACCTTC. Protein: CASSLSRTIYGYTF.